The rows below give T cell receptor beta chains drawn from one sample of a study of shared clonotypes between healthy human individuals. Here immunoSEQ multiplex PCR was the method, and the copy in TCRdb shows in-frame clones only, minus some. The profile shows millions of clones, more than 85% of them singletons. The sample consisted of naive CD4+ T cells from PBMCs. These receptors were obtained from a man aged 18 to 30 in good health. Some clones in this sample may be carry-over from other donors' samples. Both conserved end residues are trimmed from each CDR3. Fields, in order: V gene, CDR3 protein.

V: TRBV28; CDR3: ASSSGGTNTGELF
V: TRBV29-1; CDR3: SAKGWEANVLT
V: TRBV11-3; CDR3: ASSLARVRDSPTDTQY
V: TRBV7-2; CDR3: ASSPTGDYGYT
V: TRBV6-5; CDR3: ASRQGAETQY
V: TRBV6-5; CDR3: ASGVFGNTIY
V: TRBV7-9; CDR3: ASSPEGRPSGNTIY
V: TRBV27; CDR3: ASSPTSRYYNEQF
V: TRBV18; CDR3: ASSQSGSGEQF
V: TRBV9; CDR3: ASSVGRGMSSYNSPLH
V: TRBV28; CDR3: ASSAVAGGRADTQY
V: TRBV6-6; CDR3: ASSRDSLYTEAF
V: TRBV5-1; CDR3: ASSLVTGGQTGELF
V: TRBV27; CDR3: ASSLVGNYGYT
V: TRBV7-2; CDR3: ASSLESLAGAPEQY
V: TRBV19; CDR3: ASSPTVKGLGEAF
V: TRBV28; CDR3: ASSWGIPTYGYT
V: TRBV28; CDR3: ASSLIGTRNNEQF
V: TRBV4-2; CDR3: ASELAGGYNEQF
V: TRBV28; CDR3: ASSLTFIRTGEQY
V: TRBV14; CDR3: ASSALQRSYEQY
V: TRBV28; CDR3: ASGTSGRTKGQETQY
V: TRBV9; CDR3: ASSNGLVTHEQY
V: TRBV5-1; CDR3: ASSALPPGQMDYEQF
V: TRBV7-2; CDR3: ASSFDTLDNYGYT
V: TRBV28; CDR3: ASSLSTSGRNEQF
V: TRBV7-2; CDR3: ASTTRQSRGYNTGELF
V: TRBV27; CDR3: ASSFLGEYEQY
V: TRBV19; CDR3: ARHIGDPSYGYT
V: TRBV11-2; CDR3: ASSLDRQNQPQH
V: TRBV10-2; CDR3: ASSEPTGAGYT
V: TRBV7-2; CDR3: ASSLTGNTEAF
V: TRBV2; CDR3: ASSEAALATNEKLF
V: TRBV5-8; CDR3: ASSWGQPLPVRLF
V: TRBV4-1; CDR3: ASSQGTSVGAEQY
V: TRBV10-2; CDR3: ASRSDRLFGTDTQY
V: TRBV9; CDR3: ASSAYRGSTEAF
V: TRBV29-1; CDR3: SAKEGTGNTEAF
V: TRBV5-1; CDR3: ASSYTRGSGYEQY
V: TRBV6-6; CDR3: ASRDRTNEKLF
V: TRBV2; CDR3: ASRETIGAF
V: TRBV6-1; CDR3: ASSGSVRTEETQY
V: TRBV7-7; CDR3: ASSSGQGETQY
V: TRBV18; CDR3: ASSPTGGTGRPNEQF
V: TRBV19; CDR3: ASTIRTGERTDTQY
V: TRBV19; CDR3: ASSDQGFEAF
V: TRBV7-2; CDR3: ASSFGTGGAGTGELF
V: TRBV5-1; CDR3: ASSWRTANTEAF